The 25 T cell receptor beta chains listed next were all sequenced from one sample in a study of T cells in Graves' hyperthyroidism and ophthalmopathy. Amplification of TCR beta CDR3 regions was performed using RNA transcripts as template. TCR CDR3 underwent first-round RT-PCR with the HTBI primer set. Each CDR3 protein gets one entry after TCRdb re-called the multiplex PCR reads with MiXCR. The table shows about 680,000 distinct CDR3 sequences, with approximately 40% occurring only once. Sample: blood. These receptor sequences come from a woman aged 40 to 55 with Graves' hyperthyroidism.

This clonotype was seen ten or more times. The genes are TRBV10-2 and TRBJ1-1, with a possible D match to TRBD1 (5 bases). The V gene lost 3 bases and the J gene lost 11 bases, with 13 bases spanning the gap. CDR3 length equals 12 residues. The V gene's germline CDR1 is WSHSY and CDR2 SAAADI. CDR3 residues: CASSDEGFIAFF. The CDR3 coding sequence is TGCGCCAGCAGTGACGAGGGGTTCATCGCTTTCTTT.

This clonotype has a count of ten or more. The chain joins TRBV10-3 to TRBJ1-1, with D unclear. V lost 0 bases and J 2 bases, leaving 7 bases between the germline ends. CDR1 ENHRY and CDR2 SYGVKD come from the germline V gene. CDR3 length: 14 residues. CDR3 protein: CAISESRYNTEAFF. The CDR3 bases are TGTGCCATCAGTGAGTCGAGATATAACACTGAAGCTTTCTTT.

This chain connects TRBV4-1 to TRBJ1-1; D is uncertain. V lost 1 base to trimming and J lost 4 bases, with 10 bases between them. This CDR3 region has 14 residues. CDR1 and CDR2 from the germline V gene are MGHRA and YSYEKL. CDR3: CASSQVSEGTEAFF. CDR3 in DNA: TGCGCCAGCAGCCAAGTTAGTGAAGGCACTGAAGCTTTCTTT.

The gene calls are TRBV3-1 and TRBJ2-5, with D uncertain. CDR1 and CDR2 (germline): LGHDT, YNNKEL (reference sequence). V gave up 10 bases and J gave up 1 base, with 16 bases separating them. This CDR3 spans 14 amino acids. The CDR3 loop is CANGPLGVQETQYF. The CDR3 bases are TGTGCCAACGGCCCCCTAGGCGTCCAAGAGACCCAGTACTTC.

Concerning this clonotype itself: Just one base apart from a much larger clone, this may be a read error. V and J are TRBV7-9 and TRBJ1-3; maybe TRBD1 (6 bases). V gave up 8 bases and J gave up 1 base, with 9 bases separating them. CDR3 length: 13 amino acids. Germline values: CDR1 SEHNR, CDR2 FQNEAQ (reference sequence). In DNA form, the CDR3 reads TGTGCCAGCCCAGGGGAATCTGGAAACACCATATATTTT. As protein: CASPGESGNTIYF.

Comments on this clonotype: A much larger clone differs from this one at a single base, so this may be a read error. The V gene is TRBV7-9, the J gene TRBJ2-7; D is undetermined. CDR3 length: 13 residues. Germline loops: CDR1 SEHNR, CDR2 FQNEAQ (reference sequence). The CDR3 spells CASSPGPSYGQYF. CDR3 DNA: TGTGCCAGCAGCCCGGGCCCCTCCTACGGGCAGTACTTC. Filled out from reference TRBV7-9 and TRBJ2-7, the complete variable domain reads DTGVSQNPRHKITKRGQNVTFRCDPISEHNRLYWYRQTLGQGPEFLTYFQNEAQLEKSRLLSDRFSAERPKGSFSTLEIQRTEQGDSAMYLCASSPGPSYGQYFGPGTRLTVT.

V gene TRBV29-1 combines with J gene TRBJ1-1, with a weak D call TRBD1 (5 bases). Germline values: CDR1 SQVTM, CDR2 ANQGSEA. The CDR3 extends over 11 amino acids. The V gene lost 7 bases and the J gene lost 7 bases, with 13 bases spanning the gap. The CDR3 coding sequence is TGCAGCGCGGGTGGGGGGAGTGAAGCTTTCTTT. This gives the protein CSAGGGSEAFF.

On this clonotype itself: The germline gene is not matched at one end of the junction; a read error may be the cause. V gene TRBV9 combines with J gene TRBJ2-5; 7 bases line up with TRBD2. Germline CDR1 is SGDLS and CDR2 is YYNGEE. The CDR3 totals 16 residues. Here the CDR3 reads CASSVREGRLQEAQYF. DNA of the CDR3: TGTGCCAGCAGCGTAAGGGAGGGCCGGCTCCAAGAGGCCCAGTACTTC.

With regard to this clonotype: No conserved phenylalanine or tryptophan is present at the end of the CDR3, so a read error is the likely explanation. The DNA is omitted, as the CDR3 cannot be located on it reliably, and the CDR3 follows TCRdb's listing. V usage is TRBV9 and J usage is TRBJ1-1. Termini included, the CDR3 measures 9 amino acids. The germline V gene has CDR1 SGDLS and CDR2 YYNGEE. CDR3 loop: CASSQDHGR.

This clonotype was observed a few times. The V and J genes are TRBV9 and TRBJ1-6, with 8 bases matching TRBD1. Looked up from germline, CDR1 is SGDLS and CDR2 is YYNGEE. The CDR3 runs to 14 residues. Unmatched junction bases numbered 4, after V lost 4 bases and J lost 7 bases. The CDR3 DNA reads as TGTGCCAGCAGCCCAGGGGGCATCAATTCACCCCTCCACTTT. Residues: CASSPGGINSPLHF. The complete variable domain, with remaining parts taken from reference TRBV9 and TRBJ1-6, reads DSGVTQTPKHLITATGQRVTLRCSPRSGDLSVYWYQQSLDQGLQFLIQYYNGEERAKGNILERFSAQQFPDLHSELNLSSLELGDSALYFCASSPGGINSPLHFGNGTRLTVT.

This clonotype was seen at least ten times. Mismatch with germline at one junction end may stem from a read error. The chain employs TRBV5-1 and TRBJ1-1, with unresolved D. This CDR3 has 13 residues. CDR1 and CDR2 (germline): SGHRS, YFSETQ. The CDR3 protein is CASSLTGRTEAFF. CDR3 nucleotides: TGTGCCAGCAGCTTGACGGGCCGCACTGAAGCTTTCTTT.

The gene calls are TRBV19 and TRBJ1-6, with D unclear. The length of the CDR3 is 13 residues. Trimming cost V 7 bases and J 8 bases, with 12 bases left between them. Germline values: CDR1 LNHDA, CDR2 SQIVND (reference sequence). CDR3 amino acids: CASKLQRDSPLHF. The CDR3, as DNA: TGTGCCAGTAAGCTTCAGAGGGATTCACCCCTCCACTTT.

The V call is TRBV7-2, the J call TRBJ1-4; D might be TRBD1 (5 bases). Germline V lookup: CDR1 SGHTA, CDR2 FQGNSA. Trimming removed 4 bases at V and 3 bases at J, with 15 bases between. The CDR3 loop spans 16 amino acids. CDR3 region: CASSSSQWGSNEKLFF. In nucleotides, the CDR3 is TGTGCCAGCAGCTCATCTCAGTGGGGCTCTAATGAAAAACTGTTTTTT.

The chain employs TRBV10-3 and TRBJ2-7, with 9 bases matching TRBD1. With 6 bases clipped from V and 5 bases from J, the junction kept 5 bases outside the gene matches. Germline assignment: CDR1 ENHRY and CDR2 SYGVKD. This CDR3 region has 13 residues. The CDR3 DNA is TGTGCCATCAGCCCGGACAGGGGACACGAGCAGTACTTC. It codes for CAISPDRGHEQYF.

In nucleotides, the CDR3 is TGCGCCAGCAGCCGGCAGGGGACGGGCACTGAAGCTTTCTTT. Translation: CASSRQGTGTEAFF. J is TRBJ1-1 and V is TRBV4-1; TRBD1 might be the D (6 bases). Trimming removed 4 bases at V and 4 bases at J, with 13 bases between. Per the germline V gene, CDR1 is MGHRA and CDR2 is YSYEKL. This CDR3 comprises 14 residues.

The J gene is TRBJ1-3, the V gene TRBV5-1, with 8 nucleotides matching TRBD1. Per germline, CDR1 SGHRS and CDR2 YFSETQ. Germline trimming cut 3 bases from V and 2 bases from J; bases unmatched to any gene: 7. The CDR3 is 16 amino acids. This chain's CDR3 is CASSSGQAAAGNTIYF. CDR3 nucleotides: TGCGCCAGCAGCTCGGGACAGGCCGCCGCTGGAAACACCATATATTTT.

The table lists this clonotype with a count of one. This rearrangement joins TRBV10-3 to TRBJ2-5; 7 nucleotides line up with TRBD1. J was trimmed by 4 bases and V by 10 bases; bases with no gene match: 15. The CDR3 contains 15 residues. Per germline, CDR1 ENHRY and CDR2 SYGVKD. Written as DNA, the CDR3 is TGTGCCAGCTCACGGAATGACAGGGTGGGAGAGACCCAGTACTTC. Its translation: CASSRNDRVGETQYF.

The chain employs TRBV20-1 and TRBJ2-7; TRBD2 aligns across 9 bases. The germline CDR1 and CDR2 sequences are DFQATT and SNEGSKA (reference sequence). Germline trimming cut 0 bases from V and 3 bases from J; bases unmatched to any gene: 12. This CDR3 contains 17 residues. As DNA, the CDR3 is TGCAGTGCTAGAGATCCTCGGAGTAGCGGGGGTAACTACGAGCAGTACTTC. It yields the protein CSARDPRSSGGNYEQYF.

The genes are TRBV5-1 and TRBJ1-1; D possibly corresponds to TRBD1 (5 bases). The CDR3 loop spans 15 amino acids. Germline loops: CDR1 SGHRS, CDR2 YFSETQ. V was trimmed by 4 bases and J by 4 bases, leaving 17 bases between them. This CDR3 reads CASSRGRDGFTEAFF. DNA of the CDR3: TGCGCCAGCAGCCGCGGCAGGGATGGGTTCACTGAAGCTTTCTTT.

This clonotype was recorded a few times. V is TRBV20-1 and J is TRBJ2-5, with a possible D match to TRBD2 (6 bases). Trimming took 5 bases from V and 1 from J, leaving 23 bases between them. The CDR3 has 17 amino acids. From germline, CDR1 is DFQATT and CDR2 SNEGSKA (reference sequence). This CDR3 reads CSAQLGASALGQETQYF. Here the CDR3 DNA reads TGCAGTGCTCAACTCGGGGCTAGCGCCTTGGGCCAAGAGACCCAGTACTTC.

The chain couples TRBV4-1 to TRBJ1-5, with 9 bases identical to TRBD1. Germline assignment: CDR1 MGHRA and CDR2 YSYEKL. V shed 1 base and J 5 bases; nucleotides not matched to a gene: 6. There are 16 residues in the CDR3. CDR3 coding DNA: TGCGCCAGCAGCCAAGGAGGACAGGGGCGATATCAGCCCCAGCATTTT. Amino acids: CASSQGGQGRYQPQHF.

There are a few counts of this clonotype. The CDR3 sequence: CASSLAGGVQYEQYF. DNA of the CDR3: TGTGCCAGCAGCTTAGCAGGGGGAGTACAATACGAGCAGTACTTC. The chain carries TRBV11-2 and TRBJ2-7; 7 bases match TRBD1. The germline V gene encodes CDR1 SGHAT and CDR2 FQNNGV. CDR3 length: 15 residues. V shed 1 base, J shed 4 bases, and the junction held 7 bases outside the gene matches.

The chain couples TRBV15 to TRBJ1-6; D possibly corresponds to TRBD1 (5 bases). Germline V gives CDR1 LNHNV, CDR2 YYDKDF (reference sequence). The CDR3 runs 16 residues. V lost 3 bases, J lost 3 bases, and 12 bases lay in between. CDR3 region: CATSSQQGVYNSPLHF. The CDR3 DNA is TGTGCCACCAGCAGTCAGCAGGGAGTCTATAATTCACCCCTCCACTTT.

This clonotype was seen many times. The chain is built from TRBV12-3 or TRBV12-4 and TRBJ1-5; unclear D gene. CDR3 length: 12 amino acids. The V gene lost 5 bases and the J gene lost 4 bases, with 6 bases spanning the gap. The CDR3 DNA sequence: TGTGCCAGCAGTCGGACGAATCAGCCCCAGCATTTT. Its protein product is CASSRTNQPQHF.

The gene calls are TRBV11-1 and TRBJ1-5; 12 nucleotides line up with TRBD1. After removal of 2 bases from V and 3 bases from J, the junction contained 8 bases not matched to a gene. The CDR3 is made up of 18 amino acids. Germline V gene sequence: CDR1 SGHAT, CDR2 FQDESV (reference sequence). CDR3 DNA: TGTGCCAGCAGCTTACCCGAGGGGACAGGGGGCGTCAATCAGCCCCAGCATTTT. Translated: CASSLPEGTGGVNQPQHF. Together with reference TRBV11-1 and TRBJ1-5, the CDR3 gives the full variable domain: EAEVAQSPRYKITEKSQAVAFWCDPISGHATLYWYRQILGQGPELLVQFQDESVVDDSQLPKDRFSAERLKGVDSTLKIQPAELGDSAMYLCASSLPEGTGGVNQPQHFGDGTRLSIL.